These 31 T cell receptor beta chains came from one sample sequenced in a study of prognosis after radiotherapy for stage I lung cancer. The authors amplified TCR beta CDR3 from genomic DNA using two-round multiplex PCR. The first round of PCR was done with primers that matched each TRBV and TRBJ gene. TCRdb reprocessed the multiplex PCR reads via MiXCR and lists one record per CDR3 protein. The sample has roughly 11,000 distinct CDR3 sequences, around a third seen once. The source material was PBMCs, sampled before or after stereotactic body radiation therapy (not recorded which). Every receptor here comes from a donor over 45 with non-small cell lung cancer.

The table lists this clonotype with many counts. CDR3 DNA sequence: TGTGCCAGCAGCTCCCAGCCGGGGACTGAAGCTTTCTTT. This sequence encodes CASSSQPGTEAFF. The chain recombines TRBV7-3 with TRBJ1-1; D remains unclear. The length of the CDR3 is 13 residues. Germline values: CDR1 SGHTA, CDR2 FQGTGA. Trimming removed 4 bases at V and 5 bases at J, with 11 bases between.

V and J are TRBV24-1 and TRBJ1-4; 8 bases map to TRBD1. The CDR3 runs 13 residues. Trimming at V came to 5 bases and at J to 7 bases, leaving 2 bases not matched to a gene. Germline-derived CDR1 and CDR2 are KGHDR and SFDVKD. For the CDR3, the DNA is TGTGCCACCAGTGGGGGGACAGGTGAAAAACTGTTTTTT. It codes for CATSGGTGEKLFF.

At least ten counts were recorded for this clonotype. CDR3 region: CAIGQETQYF. For the CDR3, the DNA is TGTGCCATCGGTCAAGAGACCCAGTACTTC. This chain joins TRBV10-3 and TRBJ2-5; D is uncertain. The V gene's germline CDR1 is ENHRY and CDR2 SYGVKD. The V gene lost 8 bases and the J gene lost 2 bases, with 3 bases spanning the gap. The CDR3 covers 10 residues.

About this clonotype itself: Since a much larger clone is just one base distant, this may be a read error. V and J are TRBV12-3 or TRBV12-4 and TRBJ1-5; D may be TRBD1 (5 bases). With 10 bases removed from V and 10 bases from J, the gap between germline ends came to 23 bases. This CDR3 region has 14 residues. In DNA form, the CDR3 reads TGTGCCAACCAGCTGGGGGGGGATCTTCATCCCCAGCATTTT. It codes for CANQLGGDLHPQHF.

About this clonotype: An end of the junction does not agree with germline; a read error may underlie this. V is TRBV7-9 and J is TRBJ2-3; 8 nucleotides align to TRBD2. In germline, CDR1 is SEHNR, CDR2 FQNEAQ (reference sequence). This CDR3 comprises 14 residues. The chain's CDR3 is CANSPGLAADTKYF. The CDR3 bases are TGTGCCAACAGCCCCGGACTAGCAGCAGATACGAAGTATTTT. Full variable domain (remainder filled in from reference TRBV7-9 and TRBJ2-3): DTGVSQNPRHKITKRGQNVTFRCDPISEHNRLYWYRQTLGQGPEFLTYFQNEAQLEKSRLLSDRFSAERPKGSFSTLEIQRTEQGDSAMYLCANSPGLAADTKYFGPGTRLTVL.

A note on this clonotype: It is likely a read error: a sequence one base away is far more abundant. This chain joins TRBV25-1 and TRBJ2-5; a possible D gene is TRBD2 (6 bases). With the DNA end fitting TRBJ2-1 better, the J assignment may be wrong. Germline-derived CDR1 and CDR2 are MGHDK and SYGVNS. The CDR3 is made up of 14 amino acids. CDR3 DNA sequence: TGTGCCAGCAGTTCGGGACTTCTACCCAATGACCAGTTCTTC. It is translated as CASSSGLLPNDQFF.

The rearrangement uses TRBV9 and TRBJ1-3; D gene uncertain. CDR3 length: 13 amino acids. Trimming removed 2 bases at V and 2 bases at J, with 5 bases between. Germline V gene lookup returns CDR1 SGDLS and CDR2 YYNGEE. DNA for the CDR3: TGTGCCAGCAGCGTTGAGACTGGAAACACCATATATTTT. This sequence encodes CASSVETGNTIYF.

About this clonotype: A much larger clonotype is one base distant, so this may be a read error. The chain combines TRBV20-1 with TRBJ2-5, with 7 bases aligning to TRBD2. The CDR3 extends over 12 amino acids. Germline CDR1 is DFQATT and CDR2 is SNEGSKA (reference sequence). CDR3 residues: CGAPSGAETQYF. For the CDR3, the DNA is TGCGGTGCACCCAGCGGGGCGGAGACCCAGTACTTC.

There are many counts of this clonotype. The chain couples TRBV5-1 to TRBJ2-7; no clear D gene. Looked up from germline, CDR1 is SGHRS and CDR2 is YFSETQ. V was pared by 1 base and J by 3 bases, with 8 bases between. The CDR3 has 13 residues. In DNA form, the CDR3 reads TGCGCCAGCAGCTTGAGCATAGACTACGAGCAGTACGTC. Residues: CASSLSIDYEQYV.

The chain recombines TRBV7-6 with TRBJ2-3, with 14 nucleotides matching TRBD2. The trim removed 3 bases at V and 2 bases at J, leaving 13 bases unmatched. The CDR3 runs to 20 residues. Germline V gene sequence: CDR1 SGHVS, CDR2 FNYEAQ. The chain's CDR3 is CASSFLGTSGSYLLTDTQYF. DNA for the CDR3: TGTGCCAGCAGCTTCCTCGGGACTAGCGGGAGCTATCTCCTCACAGATACGCAGTATTTT. Together with reference TRBV7-6 and TRBJ2-3, the CDR3 gives the full variable domain: GAGVSQSPRYKVTKRGQDVALRCDPISGHVSLYWYRQALGQGPEFLTYFNYEAQQDKSGLPNDRFSAERPEGSISTLTIQRTEQRDSAMYRCASSFLGTSGSYLLTDTQYFGPGTRLTVL.

This clonotype was detected ten times or more. The chain joins TRBV5-4 to TRBJ2-3, with TRBD2 matching 12 bases. The CDR3 consists of 18 residues. The V and J ends lost 4 bases and 0 bases, in that order; junction bases with no gene match: 9. Germline V lookup: CDR1 SGHNT, CDR2 YYREEE (reference sequence). CDR3 region: CASSMGLAGLPSTDTQYF. The CDR3, as DNA: TGTGCCAGCAGCATGGGACTAGCGGGCCTGCCTAGCACAGATACGCAGTATTTT.

This clonotype was counted many times. The rearrangement uses TRBV30 and TRBJ2-3; possible D gene TRBD1, 6 bases. Trimming removed 3 bases at V and 0 bases at J, with 19 bases between. Per germline, CDR1 GTSNPN and CDR2 SVGIG (reference sequence). The CDR3 extends over 17 amino acids. This CDR3 reads CAWRAGWGTTSTDTQYF. The CDR3 coding sequence is TGTGCCTGGAGGGCAGGGTGGGGGACAACTAGCACAGATACGCAGTATTTT.

This clonotype rates as medium-sized (0.01 to 0.1%). This sequence joins TRBV14 and TRBJ2-7; D may be TRBD1 (6 bases). V lost 3 bases, J lost 5 bases, and 11 bases lay in between. CDR1 and CDR2 from the germline V gene are SGHDN and FVKESK. The CDR3 is 13 residues long. CDR3 loop: CASSQIQGDEQYF. In DNA form, the CDR3 reads TGTGCCAGCAGCCAGATACAGGGTGACGAGCAGTACTTC.

This rearrangement joins TRBV29-1 to TRBJ2-7, with D possibly TRBD1 on 5 matching bases. The V end was cut by 4 bases, the J end by 12 bases, with 25 bases between. In germline, CDR1 is SQVTM, CDR2 ANQGSEA. The CDR3 is 14 amino acids. CDR3 bases: TGCAGCGTTGTCATGGGCAGGGCTTGGGGCGAGTGGTACTTC. Protein: CSVVMGRAWGEWYF.

In this sample, this clonotype turned up many times. CDR3 sequence (DNA): TGCAGTGTTTCGGGGACTAATGAAAAACTGTTTTTT. The encoded protein is CSVSGTNEKLFF. V and J are TRBV20-1 and TRBJ1-4, with D unclear. V lost 7 bases and J 2 bases, leaving 8 bases between the germline ends. The CDR3 sequence is 12 residues long. Germline CDR1 reads DFQATT; CDR2 reads SNEGSKA (reference sequence).

This clonotype is labeled medium-sized (0.01 to 0.1%). The V and J genes are TRBV12-5 and TRBJ2-5, with 7 bases matching TRBD2. The CDR3 is made up of 14 amino acids. Germline assignment: CDR1 LGHNT and CDR2 FRNRAP. Trimming cost V 5 bases and J 1 base; bases outside gene matches: 4. The CDR3 spells CASGQRGVQETQYF. The CDR3 DNA reads TGTGCTAGTGGTCAGCGGGGAGTCCAAGAGACCCAGTACTTC.

Note on this clonotype: This likely comes from a read error, as the CDR3 has no conserved phenylalanine or tryptophan at its end. The J gene is TRBJ2-5, the V gene TRBV28, with 9 bases identical to TRBD1. Looked up from germline, CDR1 is MDHEN and CDR2 is SYDVKM. This CDR3 region has 13 residues. The DNA of the CDR3 is TGTGTCAGCCGGGGACAGGGTGAAGAGACCCAGTACTTA. This sequence encodes CVSRGQGEETQYL.

This chain joins TRBV20-1 and TRBJ1-1, with D possibly TRBD1 on 5 matching bases. This CDR3 spans 17 amino acids. Germline V lookup: CDR1 DFQATT, CDR2 SNEGSKA (reference sequence). The V end was cut by 1 base, the J end by 6 bases, with 24 bases between. CDR3 protein: CSARAASGQRGGAEAFF. CDR3 sequence (DNA): TGCAGTGCTAGAGCCGCTTCGGGGCAGAGGGGAGGCGCTGAAGCTTTCTTT.

As concerns this clonotype: A much larger clone lies one base from this, so it may be a read error. The rearrangement uses TRBV6-1 and TRBJ2-2; 9 bases fit TRBD2. This CDR3 has 16 amino acids. The germline gives CDR1 MNHNS, CDR2 SASEGT. After removal of 6 bases from V and 7 bases from J, the junction contained 12 bases not matched to a gene. CDR3 protein: CASRGLAGRGGGELFF. The DNA of the CDR3 is TGTGCCAGCAGGGGGCTAGCGGGGAGAGGCGGCGGGGAGCTGTTTTTT.

As regards this clonotype: This sequence may be a read error, since a much larger clone differs from it by one base. The chain uses TRBV29-1 and TRBJ2-3, with D possibly TRBD1 on 7 matching bases. This CDR3 has 18 amino acids. V gave up 0 bases and J gave up 3 bases, with 22 bases separating them. Germline CDR1 SQVTM, CDR2 ANQGSEA. The CDR3 nucleotides are TGCAGCGTTGAAGATGGGGGGATGACAGGGAGGTCTACAGATACGCAGTATTTT. Its translation is CSVEDGGMTGRSTDTQYF.

This clonotype was counted many times. V gene TRBV5-1 combines with J gene TRBJ2-4; 11 positions match TRBD1. Germline trimming cut 3 bases from V and 7 bases from J; bases unmatched to any gene: 9. CDR3 length equals 16 residues. CDR1 and CDR2 (germline): SGHRS, YFSETQ. CDR3 protein: CASSSGQGALGNIQYF. The CDR3 DNA is TGCGCCAGCAGCTCAGGACAGGGGGCCTTGGGGAACATTCAGTACTTC.

As to this clonotype: A far bigger clonotype differs at one base, so this is likely a read error. The rearrangement links TRBV6-9 to TRBJ2-7; D is unresolved. Per the germline V gene, CDR1 is MNHGY and CDR2 is SVAAGI. There are 14 residues in the CDR3. Trimming took off 3 bases at V and 7 bases at J, with 16 bases between the two ends. For the CDR3, the DNA is TGTGCCAGCAGTTACCGTCCAACATACAATGAGCAGTACTTC. Translated, it gives CASSYRPTYNEQYF.

This clonotype was observed at least ten times. The chain joins TRBV18 to TRBJ1-1, with 7 bases identical to TRBD1. This CDR3 has 14 amino acids. The J segment lost 4 bases and the V segment lost 6 bases, leaving 8 bases of the junction unmatched. Germline V CDR1 and CDR2: KGHSH, LQKENI. Here the CDR3 DNA reads TGTGCCAGCTCTCGCCAACAGGGGACCACTGAAGCTTTCTTT. Translation gives CASSRQQGTTEAFF. The full variable domain, completed using reference TRBV18 and TRBJ1-1, is NAGVMQNPRHLVRRRGQEARLRCSPMKGHSHVYWYRQLPEEGLKFMVYLQKENIIDESGMPKERFSAEFPKEGPSILRIQQVVRGDSAAYFCASSRQQGTTEAFFGQGTRLTVV.

In this sample, this clonotype turned up once. A junction boundary mismatches the germline segment, possibly from a read error. The chain joins TRBV12-3 or TRBV12-4 to TRBJ2-2; D call uncertain. This CDR3 comprises 12 residues. The CDR3: CDSSTYTGELFF. CDR3 nucleotides: TGTGACAGCAGCACTTACACCGGGGAGCTGTTTTTT.

This clonotype is termed medium-sized. The chain is built from TRBV11-2 and TRBJ2-3; D unresolved. The CDR3 is made up of 13 amino acids. The germline V gene encodes CDR1 SGHAT and CDR2 FQNNGV. V shed 1 base and J shed 9 bases, with 11 bases lying between them. This CDR3 is CASSLGPGDTQYF. CDR3 bases: TGTGCCAGCAGCTTAGGGCCAGGAGACACGCAGTATTTT.

The V and J genes are TRBV20-1 and TRBJ2-1; 10 positions agree with TRBD2. The CDR3 is 20 residues long. The trim removed 3 bases at V and 0 bases at J, leaving 17 bases unmatched. Germline CDR1 DFQATT, CDR2 SNEGSKA (reference sequence). CDR3 coding DNA: TGCAGTGCTAGTTCGGGCCCAGACGGGACTAGCGCCAGCTCCTACAATGAGCAGTTCTTC. Protein product: CSASSGPDGTSASSYNEQFF.

The genes are TRBV12-5 and TRBJ2-2, with D perhaps assigned TRBD1 or TRBD2 (6 bases each). Trimming took 5 bases from V and 3 from J, leaving 16 bases between them. Per germline, CDR1 LGHNT and CDR2 FRNRAP. The CDR3 extends over 16 amino acids. The CDR3 reads CASGPPGGRDTGELFF. CDR3 sequence (DNA): TGTGCTAGTGGTCCCCCTGGGGGGCGGGACACCGGGGAGCTGTTTTTT.

This clonotype is deemed medium-sized. The CDR3 is CASSLWASGKEQYF. CDR3 nucleotide sequence: TGTGCCAGCAGTTTATGGGCTAGCGGGAAGGAGCAGTACTTC. This chain links TRBV27 with TRBJ2-7, with 9 nucleotides matching TRBD2. The CDR3 totals 14 residues. Germline loops: CDR1 MNHEY, CDR2 SMNVEV (reference sequence). V lost 1 base and J lost 7; bases outside the gene matches: 5.

Turning to this clonotype: A far larger clone lies a single base away; this is likely a read error. J is TRBJ2-7 and V is TRBV30; TRBD2 matches 7 bases. CDR1 is GTSNPN, CDR2 SVGIG, per germline (reference sequence). V shed 4 bases and J 7 bases; nucleotides not matched to a gene: 7. The CDR3 loop spans 12 amino acids. CDR3 region: CAWTSGYNEQYF. The CDR3 DNA is TGTGCCTGGACTAGCGGCTACAATGAGCAGTACTTC.

This clonotype was found a few times. The chain carries TRBV6-1 and TRBJ2-2; D is possibly TRBD1 (5 bases). Germline CDR1 reads MNHNS; CDR2 reads SASEGT. V was clipped by 6 bases and J by 4 bases, with 18 bases between them. The CDR3 runs 16 residues. CDR3 sequence: CASSSGAGLGTGELFF. CDR3 DNA sequence: TGTGCCAGCAGCTCTGGGGCAGGGTTGGGCACCGGGGAGCTGTTTTTT.

The chain carries TRBV30 and TRBJ2-2; maybe TRBD1 (6 bases). The CDR3 spans 13 residues. Germline V lookup: CDR1 GTSNPN, CDR2 SVGIG (reference sequence). V dropped 2 bases and J dropped 8 bases, with 12 bases sitting between them. The CDR3 nucleotides are TGTGCCTGGAGTTCACAGGGATTTGGGGAGCTGTTTTTT. It yields the protein CAWSSQGFGELFF.